This T cell receptor (beta chain) was documented in a study of blood T cell repertoires in COVID-19. Sequencing used immunoSEQ multiplex PCR; TCRdb keeps in-frame clones, though not all of them. The data contain around 220,000 clones, more than 80% of them seen just once; the ten biggest clones take up approximately 8%. The CDR3 covers 14 residues. The V end lost 5 bases, the J end lost 5 bases, and 13 bases lay between the germline ends. Germline CDR1 LNHDA, CDR2 SQIVND (reference sequence). Patients at the Seattle site were enrolled during active infection and followed longitudinally. Sequencing used peripheral blood. The TCR was taken from a woman older than 75 with COVID-19, enrolled during active disease. The rearrangement joins TRBV19 to TRBJ2-4; no clear D gene. The CDR3 sequence: CASSSYGVENIQYF. CDR3 nucleotide sequence: TGTGCCAGTAGTTCGTACGGTGTGGAAAACATTCAGTACTTC.